These 10 T cell receptor beta chains came from one sample sequenced in a study of OX40 agonist ivuxolimab in advanced cancers. This table comes from immunoSEQ multiplex PCR, and its TCRdb copy is limited to in-frame clones, with some not included. The sample contains 70,000 to 95,000 clones, 84% of which appear only once. Sequenced material: CD4+ or CD8+ T cells sorted from blood, taken in a trial of the OX40 agonist ivuxolimab. The receptors stem from an adult with an advanced solid tumor such as melanoma, head and neck, liver or kidney cancer.

This chain links TRBV10-2 with TRBJ2-1; TRBD2 matches 10 bases. Losses at the gene ends were 5 bases for V and 7 bases for J; bases not matched to a gene: 8. The germline V gene encodes CDR1 WSHSY and CDR2 SAAADI. The CDR3 covers 15 residues. CDR3 loop: CASSRTSGARNEQFF. The DNA of the CDR3 is TGCGCCAGCAGTAGAACTAGCGGGGCTCGAAATGAGCAGTTCTTC.

This clone was seen once. This sequence joins TRBV27 and TRBJ2-5; no clear D. The V end was cut by 2 bases, the J end by 3 bases, with 7 bases between. This CDR3 region has 13 residues. The germline V gene has CDR1 MNHEY and CDR2 SMNVEV (reference sequence). CDR3 amino acids: CASSLQGEETQYF. DNA of the CDR3: TGTGCCAGCAGTTTACAAGGTGAAGAGACCCAGTACTTC.

V usage is TRBV4-2 and J usage is TRBJ1-1; TRBD1 might be the D (5 bases). V was cut by 1 base and J by 4 bases, with 13 bases left in between. Germline CDR1 reads LGHNA; CDR2 reads YNFKEQ. The CDR3 is 15 amino acids. CDR3 residues: CASSQGTGGSTEAFF. CDR3 nucleotides: TGTGCCAGCAGCCAAGGTACGGGGGGAAGCACTGAAGCTTTCTTT.

The chain's CDR3 is CASSLYRDSYGYTF. CDR3 nucleotide sequence: TGTGCCAGCAGCCTCTATCGGGACAGCTATGGCTACACCTTC. V usage is TRBV7-9 and J usage is TRBJ1-2, with 7 bases lining up with TRBD1. Germline CDR1 SEHNR, CDR2 FQNEAQ (reference sequence). This CDR3 is 14 amino acids long. J was trimmed by 4 bases and V by 5 bases; bases with no gene match: 7.

About this clone itself: The sample carries other DNA sequences with the same CDR3. The genes are TRBV7-3 and TRBJ2-1; 7 nucleotides align to TRBD2. Looked up from germline, CDR1 is SGHTA and CDR2 is FQGTGA. The V and J ends lost 2 bases and 1 base, in that order; junction bases with no gene match: 2. The CDR3 covers 15 residues. CDR3: CASSLSGGSYNEQFF. CDR3 DNA sequence: TGTGCCAGCAGCTTATCGGGGGGATCCTACAATGAGCAGTTCTTC.

The genes are TRBV5-1 and TRBJ2-7, with D perhaps matching TRBD1 (6 bases). Germline V lookup: CDR1 SGHRS, CDR2 YFSETQ. There are 13 residues in the CDR3. Trimming pared 6 bases from V and 1 base from J, leaving 11 bases between. In DNA form, the CDR3 reads TGCGCCAGCAAACAGGGTCCTTCCTACGAGCAGTACTTC. The encoded protein is CASKQGPSYEQYF.

The gene calls are TRBV13 and TRBJ2-7; TRBD1 agrees at 7 bases. J lost 4 bases, V lost 9 bases, and 18 bases had no gene match. Germline lookup yields CDR1 PRHDT and CDR2 FYEKMQ (reference sequence). CDR3 length: 16 residues. The CDR3 nucleotides are TGTGCCAGTTCCCAGAGGGGGCAAGGGAACCCTTACGAGCAGTACTTC. This translates into CASSQRGQGNPYEQYF. The full variable domain, in which reference TRBV13 and TRBJ2-7 provide the parts outside the CDR3, is AAGVIQSPRHLIKEKRETATLKCYPIPRHDTVYWYQQGPGQDPQFLISFYEKMQSDKGSIPDRFSAQQFSDYHSELNMSSLELGDSALYFCASSQRGQGNPYEQYFGPGTRLTVT.

The chain has TRBV7-2 and TRBJ2-1; 9 nucleotides line up with TRBD2. The J segment lost 0 bases and the V segment lost 1 base, leaving 10 bases of the junction unmatched. The CDR3 runs to 19 residues. CDR1 is SGHTA, CDR2 FQGNSA, per germline. The chain's CDR3 is CASSLGRGGETSSYNEQFF. CDR3 nucleotide sequence: TGTGCCAGCAGCTTAGGCCGCGGGGGGGAAACGAGCTCCTACAATGAGCAGTTCTTC.

The gene calls are TRBV5-5 and TRBJ1-5; perhaps TRBD1 as D (6 bases). Germline V gene sequence: CDR1 SGHKS, CDR2 YYEKEE (reference sequence). Trimming removed 4 bases from V and 0 bases from J, with 14 bases in between. The CDR3 loop spans 16 amino acids. The CDR3 DNA follows: TGTGCCAGCAGCCATGACAGGCGGAGTAGCAATCAGCCCCAGCATTTT. Encoded protein: CASSHDRRSSNQPQHF.

This clone has only one observation. The rearrangement uses TRBV9 and TRBJ1-3; D is uncertain. Germline assignment: CDR1 SGDLS and CDR2 YYNGEE. The CDR3 totals 15 residues. Trimming shortened V by 0 bases and J by 3 bases, and 10 bases separated the two germline ends. CDR3 sequence: CASSVDSELGNTIYF. CDR3 bases: TGTGCCAGCAGCGTAGACAGCGAACTTGGAAACACCATATATTTT.